This T cell receptor (beta chain) was sequenced during a study of cytomegalovirus exposure and HLA in healthy donors. Deletions cut 0 bases from V and 3 bases from J, with 7 bases between. Germline CDR1 reads SGHKS; CDR2 reads YYEKEE (reference sequence). CDR3 length: 13 residues. Findings of the study overall: Immune exposure was documented only through CMV serostatus. Overall, around 160 TCR beta chains were annotated as cytomegalovirus-associated. Later on, an analysis tied 15,000 or so TCR beta sequences to HLA alleles at 0.05 false discovery rate.

Amplification used 60 Vbeta primers and 13 Jbeta primers. Libraries were prepared by immunoSEQ multiplex PCR; TCRdb keeps only in-frame clonotypes and omits some of them. Of about 140,000 clones listed, around 83% are singletons. Donors sampled were nominally healthy, though unrecorded immune exposures were likely. As regards this clone: Its specificity is not known.

This receptor was taken from a man aged 40-55 years in good health and CMV-seropositive. The sample comprised PBMCs. V and J are TRBV5-5 and TRBJ2-7; D unresolved. CDR3 DNA sequence: TGTGCCAGCAGCTTGGGGTCAGACTACGAGCAGTACTTC. Translating it yields CASSLGSDYEQYF.